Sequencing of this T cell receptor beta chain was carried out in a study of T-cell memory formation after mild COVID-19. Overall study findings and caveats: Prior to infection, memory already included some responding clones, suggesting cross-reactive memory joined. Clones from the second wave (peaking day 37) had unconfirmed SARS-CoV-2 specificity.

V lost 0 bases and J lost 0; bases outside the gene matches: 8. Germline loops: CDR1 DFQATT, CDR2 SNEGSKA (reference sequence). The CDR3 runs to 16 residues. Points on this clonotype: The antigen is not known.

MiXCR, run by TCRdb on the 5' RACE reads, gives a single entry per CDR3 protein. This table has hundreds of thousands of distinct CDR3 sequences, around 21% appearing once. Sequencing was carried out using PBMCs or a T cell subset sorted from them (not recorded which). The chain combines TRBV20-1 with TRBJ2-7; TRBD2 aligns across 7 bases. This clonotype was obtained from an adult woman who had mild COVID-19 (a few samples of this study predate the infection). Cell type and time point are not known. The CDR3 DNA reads TGCAGTGCTAGAGAAGTCGCTAGCGGCATCTCCTACGAGCAGTACTTC. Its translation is CSAREVASGISYEQYF.